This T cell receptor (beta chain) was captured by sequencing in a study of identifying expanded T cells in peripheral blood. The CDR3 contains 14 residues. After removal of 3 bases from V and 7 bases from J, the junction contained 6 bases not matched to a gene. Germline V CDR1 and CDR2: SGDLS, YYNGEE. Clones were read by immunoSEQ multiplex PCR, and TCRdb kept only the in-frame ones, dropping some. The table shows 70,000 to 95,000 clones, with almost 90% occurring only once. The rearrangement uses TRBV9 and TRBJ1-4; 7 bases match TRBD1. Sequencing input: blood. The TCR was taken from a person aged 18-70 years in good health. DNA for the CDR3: TGTGCCAGCAGCGGTAGGGGGCTTGGTGAAAAACTGTTTTTT. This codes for CASSGRGLGEKLFF.